These 8 T cell receptor beta chains came from one sample sequenced in a study of blood T cell repertoires in COVID-19. The repertoire was sequenced with immunoSEQ multiplex PCR; TCRdb's copy has only in-frame clones and lacks some. The data show 250,000 to 400,000 clones, with 90% seen just once and approximately 2.9% held by the top ten. Sequencing used peripheral blood. Source of these receptors: a woman aged 25 to 39 with COVID-19, enrolled during active disease.

This clone has a single count. The chain joins TRBV5-6 to TRBJ1-1; 8 bases are a match to TRBD1. The J segment lost 5 bases and the V segment lost 3 bases, leaving 9 bases of the junction unmatched. Looked up from germline, CDR1 is SGHDT and CDR2 is YYEEEE. CDR3 length: 15 residues. The CDR3, as DNA: TGTGCCAGCAGCTCAACCCAAACAGGGGGGACTGAAGCTTTCTTT. Protein sequence: CASSSTQTGGTEAFF.

The chain joins TRBV23-1 to TRBJ1-2; the D gene is possibly TRBD1 (6 bases). TRBV23-1 is labeled an ORF, and its function is uncertain. The CDR3 spans 13 residues. V was shortened by 4 bases and J by 2 bases, with 8 bases between the two germline ends. The CDR3 DNA sequence: TGCGCCAGCAGTCGCAGGGGAAACTATGGCTACACCTTC. As protein: CASSRRGNYGYTF.

The genes are TRBV11-1 and TRBJ2-1; D is undetermined. The CDR3 sequence is 15 residues long. V was pared by 5 bases and J by 5 bases, with 16 bases between. The germline gives CDR1 SGHAT, CDR2 FQDESV (reference sequence). The CDR3: CASSRQVLMDNEQFF. Written as DNA, the CDR3 is TGTGCCAGCAGCCGTCAAGTGCTAATGGACAATGAGCAGTTCTTC.

The rearrangement links TRBV7-8 to TRBJ2-2; D is uncertain. The CDR3 runs 15 residues. V was clipped by 0 bases and J by 1 base, with 6 bases between them. In germline, CDR1 is SGHVS, CDR2 FQNEAQ. The CDR3: CASSLAAKNTGELFF. DNA for the CDR3: TGTGCCAGCAGCTTAGCAGCGAAGAACACCGGGGAGCTGTTTTTT.

The gene calls are TRBV6-1 and TRBJ2-4; 11 bases fit TRBD1. The CDR3 length is 17 residues. The V gene's germline CDR1 is MNHNS and CDR2 SASEGT. The trim removed 0 bases at V and 9 bases at J, leaving 10 bases unmatched. This CDR3 is CASSEAAGTGGMSIQYF. The CDR3, as DNA: TGTGCCAGCAGTGAAGCGGCCGGGACAGGGGGTATGAGCATTCAGTACTTC.

V usage is TRBV30 and J usage is TRBJ2-1; maybe TRBD1 (5 bases). The CDR3 is 14 residues long. Germline-derived CDR1 and CDR2 are GTSNPN and SVGIG (reference sequence). Trimming shortened V by 2 bases and J by 1 base, and 9 bases separated the two germline ends. The CDR3 DNA reads TGTGCCTGGAGTCGGACAAGATCCTACAATGAGCAGTTCTTC. Its protein is CAWSRTRSYNEQFF.

This clone was recorded only once. CDR3 in amino acids: CASSQLYPPVGGEQFF. The CDR3 nucleotides are TGTGCCAGCAGCCAACTCTACCCCCCAGTCGGGGGTGAGCAGTTCTTC. This chain uses TRBV3-1 (or the pseudogene TRBV3-2) with TRBJ2-1; perhaps TRBD2 as D (6 bases). This CDR3 is built from 16 residues. CDR1 LGHDT and CDR2 YNNKEL come from the germline V gene (reference sequence). The V gene lost 2 bases and the J gene lost 9 bases, with 20 bases spanning the gap.

The chain carries TRBV11-2 and TRBJ2-7, with 11 positions matching TRBD1. Unmatched junction bases numbered 5, after V lost 0 bases and J lost 4 bases. The CDR3 covers 16 residues. Germline assignment: CDR1 SGHAT and CDR2 FQNNGV. DNA of the CDR3: TGTGCCAGCAGCTTAGATCTTGGGACAGGGGGATACGAGCAGTACTTC. Translating it yields CASSLDLGTGGYEQYF. Full variable domain (outside the CDR3, taken from reference TRBV11-2 and TRBJ2-7): EAGVAQSPRYKIIEKRQSVAFWCNPISGHATLYWYQQILGQGPKLLIQFQNNGVVDDSQLPKDRFSAERLKGVDSTLKIQPAKLEDSAVYLCASSLDLGTGGYEQYFGPGTRLTVT.